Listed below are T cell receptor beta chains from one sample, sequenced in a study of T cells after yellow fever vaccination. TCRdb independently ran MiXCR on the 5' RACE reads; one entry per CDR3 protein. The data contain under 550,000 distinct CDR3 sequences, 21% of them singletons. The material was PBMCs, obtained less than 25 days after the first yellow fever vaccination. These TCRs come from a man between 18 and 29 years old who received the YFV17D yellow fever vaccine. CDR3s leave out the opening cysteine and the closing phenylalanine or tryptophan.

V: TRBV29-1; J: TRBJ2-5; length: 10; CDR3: SVQGNQETQY
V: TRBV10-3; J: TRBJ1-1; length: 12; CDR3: AISVGQGNTEAF
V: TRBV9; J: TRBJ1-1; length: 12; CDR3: ASSVIGGNTEAF
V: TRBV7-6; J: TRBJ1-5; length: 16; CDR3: ASSLAWVWGHFNQPQH
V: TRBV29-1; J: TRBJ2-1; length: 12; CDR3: SVVGGLSYNEQF
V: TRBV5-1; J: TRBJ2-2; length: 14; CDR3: ASSLAELRGPGELF
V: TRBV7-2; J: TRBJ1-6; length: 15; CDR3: ASSSGTPLSYNSPLH
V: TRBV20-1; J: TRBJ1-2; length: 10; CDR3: SAGDRGNGYT
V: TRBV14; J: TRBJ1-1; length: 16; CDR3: ASSTMTGVIWMNTEAF
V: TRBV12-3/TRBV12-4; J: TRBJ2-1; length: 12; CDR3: ASRKLAGGREQF
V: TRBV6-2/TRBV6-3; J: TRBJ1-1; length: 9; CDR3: ASKTGTEAF
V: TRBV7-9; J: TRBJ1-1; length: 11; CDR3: ASVLLGNTEAF
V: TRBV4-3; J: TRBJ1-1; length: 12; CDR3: ASSHSGVNTEAF
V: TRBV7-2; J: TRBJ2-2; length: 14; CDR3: ASSPRDRAPSGELF
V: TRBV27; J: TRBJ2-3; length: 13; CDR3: ASLPGAGGTDTQY
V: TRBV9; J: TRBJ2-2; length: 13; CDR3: ASSVRDRGTGELF
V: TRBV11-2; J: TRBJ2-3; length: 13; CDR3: ASSLGRVLPDTQY
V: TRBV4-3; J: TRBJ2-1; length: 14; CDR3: ASSQATSGKYNEQF
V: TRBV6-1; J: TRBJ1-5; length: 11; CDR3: ASSTPVGQPQH
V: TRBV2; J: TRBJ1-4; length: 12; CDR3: ATNRDPTNEKLF
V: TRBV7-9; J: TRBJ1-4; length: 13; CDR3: ASSFGTMYNEKLF
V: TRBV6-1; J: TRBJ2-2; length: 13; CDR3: ASSDSGGSGRELF
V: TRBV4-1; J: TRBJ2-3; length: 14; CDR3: ASSQGFSGISDTQY
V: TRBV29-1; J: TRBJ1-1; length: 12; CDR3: SVEYRGEDTEAF
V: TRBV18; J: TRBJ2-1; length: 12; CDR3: ASDDRGPYNEQF
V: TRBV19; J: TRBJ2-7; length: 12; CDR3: ASKRFGGTYEQY
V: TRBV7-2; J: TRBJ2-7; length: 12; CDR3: ASSVALVSYEQY
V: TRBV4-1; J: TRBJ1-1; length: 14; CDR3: ASSQDATRGRTEAF
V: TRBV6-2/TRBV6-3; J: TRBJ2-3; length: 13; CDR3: ASSVAGGQGDTQY
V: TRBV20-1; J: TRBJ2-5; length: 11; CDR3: SARGFLAGGEY
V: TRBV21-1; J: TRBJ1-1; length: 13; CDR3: ASSKGAVENTEAF
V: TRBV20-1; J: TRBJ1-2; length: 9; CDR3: SAGTNYGYT
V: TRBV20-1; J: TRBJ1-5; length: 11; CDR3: SARESGNQPQH
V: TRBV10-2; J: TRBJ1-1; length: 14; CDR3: ASSETEGFVATEAF
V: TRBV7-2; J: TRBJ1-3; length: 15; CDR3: ASSPRDTWSSGNTIY
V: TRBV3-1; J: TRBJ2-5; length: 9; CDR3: ASSQVETQY
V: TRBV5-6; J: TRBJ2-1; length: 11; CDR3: ASSWDSNNEQF
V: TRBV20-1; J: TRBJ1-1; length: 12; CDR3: SAREPQGYTEAF